Presented here are 19 T cell receptor beta chains from one specimen sequenced in a study of T cell changes during pregnancy in multiple sclerosis. Method: immunoSEQ multiplex PCR; TCRdb's copy keeps in-frame clones and lacks some. This table has 50,000 or so clones, 92% appearing once. The source material was peripheral blood, sampled in the third trimester of pregnancy. Receptors were obtained from a female donor with multiple sclerosis, enrolled in a pregnancy study.

The chain is built from TRBV21-1 and TRBJ1-4; no check of the table's D call, TRBD1, against the DNA was made. TRBV21-1 is assigned pseudogene status. The CDR3 has 18 residues. CDR3 nucleotides: TGTGCCAGCAGCAAATGGGGCAGGGGGTTGACCCGCAATGAAAAACTGTTTTTT. Protein product: CASSKWGRGLTRNEKLFF.

The chain is built from TRBV4-3 and TRBJ2-7, with D tentatively TRBD1 (5 bases). The V end lost 4 bases, the J end lost 0 bases, and 13 bases lay between the germline ends. The CDR3 runs to 15 residues. Germline CDR1 reads LGHNA; CDR2 reads YSLEER. CDR3 sequence (DNA): TGCGCCAGCAGCCTTGAAAGGACAACCTCCTACGAGCAGTACTTC. It codes for CASSLERTTSYEQYF.

In this sample, this clone turned up once. The chain is built from TRBV7-9 and TRBJ2-7, with a tentative D call TRBD1 (5 bases). The CDR3 length is 12 residues. CDR1 SEHNR and CDR2 FQNEAQ come from the germline V gene (reference sequence). Trimming took off 3 bases at V and 3 bases at J, with 6 bases between the two ends. The CDR3 here is CASSFQGYEQYF. The DNA of the CDR3 is TGTGCCAGCAGCTTCCAGGGCTACGAGCAGTACTTC.

The V call is TRBV5-1, the J call TRBJ2-7; 10 bases line up with TRBD2. The CDR3 loop spans 15 amino acids. Germline CDR1 SGHRS, CDR2 YFSETQ. The V and J ends lost 0 bases and 6 bases, in that order; junction bases with no gene match: 6. The CDR3 bases are TGCGCCAGCAGCTTGGCTCCAGCGGGAGGGTCCGAGCAGTACTTC. Amino acids: CASSLAPAGGSEQYF.

V and J are TRBV7-3 and TRBJ2-7; 13 positions match TRBD2. CDR3 size: 17 residues. Germline V lookup: CDR1 SGHTA, CDR2 FQGTGA. V gave up 1 base and J gave up 7 bases; unmatched junction bases: 10. The CDR3 nucleotides are TGTGCCAGCAGCTTAAAAGGGACTAGCGGGGCGTATGATGAGCAGTACTTC. Residues: CASSLKGTSGAYDEQYF.

V gene TRBV4-2 combines with J gene TRBJ2-7, with D tentatively TRBD2 (6 bases). The CDR3 has 14 residues. V was cut by 0 bases and J by 3 bases, with 9 bases left in between. Germline-derived CDR1 and CDR2 are LGHNA and YNFKEQ. CDR3 sequence: CASSQERDHYEQYF. Here the CDR3 DNA reads TGTGCCAGCAGCCAAGAGCGGGACCACTACGAGCAGTACTTC.

The rearrangement joins TRBV29-1 to TRBJ2-1; 11 bases fit TRBD2. The V gene's germline CDR1 is SQVTM and CDR2 ANQGSEA. V gave up 3 bases and J gave up 6 bases; unmatched junction bases: 10. The CDR3 runs 16 residues. Here the CDR3 DNA reads TGCAGCGTTGATTGGTTAGGGACTAGCGGTATCAATGAGCAGTTCTTC. Translating it yields CSVDWLGTSGINEQFF.

This chain links TRBV4-2 with TRBJ2-7; 12 bases are shared with TRBD2. The germline V gene encodes CDR1 LGHNA and CDR2 YNFKEQ. The CDR3 loop spans 16 amino acids. J was trimmed by 0 bases and V by 6 bases; bases with no gene match: 6. CDR3 in amino acids: CASRPTSGSSSYEQYF. In DNA, the CDR3 is TGTGCCAGCAGACCGACTAGCGGGAGTTCCTCCTACGAGCAGTACTTC.

This chain's CDR3 is CASGLYSSYNSPLHF. DNA for the CDR3: TGTGCCAGCGGGCTCTACAGCTCCTATAATTCACCCCTCCACTTT. The chain combines TRBV6-5 with TRBJ1-6; D remains ambiguous. V was clipped by 8 bases and J by 0 bases, with 11 bases between them. The CDR3 has 15 residues. Germline CDR1 MNHEY, CDR2 SVGAGI.

The chain has TRBV5-6 and TRBJ2-6; the D gene is possibly TRBD2 (5 bases). The CDR3 extends over 18 amino acids. Looked up from germline, CDR1 is SGHDT and CDR2 is YYEEEE. V was cut by 0 bases and J by 0 bases, with 13 bases left in between. CDR3 region: CASSLGSGPFSGANVLTF. The CDR3 coding sequence is TGTGCCAGCAGCTTGGGCAGCGGACCCTTCTCTGGGGCCAACGTCCTGACTTTC.

The sample holds a few counts of this clone. The rearrangement joins TRBV12-5 to TRBJ1-1, with D possibly TRBD1 on 5 matching bases. The CDR3 sequence is 14 residues long. CDR1 is LGHNT and CDR2 is FRNRAP in the germline V gene. V was trimmed by 5 bases and J by 4 bases, leaving 14 bases between them. CDR3 residues: CASGGPTGVTEAFF. The CDR3 DNA follows: TGTGCTAGTGGTGGCCCCACAGGTGTCACTGAAGCTTTCTTT.

The chain employs TRBV5-1 and TRBJ2-3, with 8 bases identical to TRBD2. This CDR3 contains 15 residues. Germline assignment: CDR1 SGHRS and CDR2 YFSETQ. The CDR3: CADREGAGGTDTQYF. DNA for the CDR3: TGCGCGGACAGAGAGGGAGCGGGAGGCACAGATACGCAGTATTTT.

V usage is TRBV11-1 and J usage is TRBJ2-1, with a possible D match to TRBD2 (6 bases). Germline V lookup: CDR1 SGHAT, CDR2 FQDESV (reference sequence). CDR3 size: 15 residues. V was trimmed by 5 bases and J by 4 bases, leaving 15 bases between them. The CDR3 DNA is TGTGCCAGCAGCCCCCCCGGGACTTATTACAATGAGCAGTTCTTC. Translation gives CASSPPGTYYNEQFF.

The J gene is TRBJ2-7, the V gene TRBV7-9; 11 bases agree with TRBD2. The V and J ends lost 5 bases and 5 bases, in that order; junction bases with no gene match: 5. CDR3 length: 14 amino acids. Germline assignment: CDR1 SEHNR and CDR2 FQNEAQ (reference sequence). CDR3 sequence (DNA): TGTGCCAGCAGCCTCACTAGCGGGAGCCACGAGCAGTACTTC. It codes for CASSLTSGSHEQYF. Full variable domain (remainder filled in from reference TRBV7-9 and TRBJ2-7): DTGVSQNPRHKITKRGQNVTFRCDPISEHNRLYWYRQTLGQGPEFLTYFQNEAQLEKSRLLSDRFSAERPKGSFSTLEIQRTEQGDSAMYLCASSLTSGSHEQYFGPGTRLTVT.

V and J are TRBV4-3 and TRBJ1-2, with TRBD1 as a possible D gene (5 bases). Per the germline V gene, CDR1 is LGHNA and CDR2 is YSLEER. The CDR3 spans 15 residues. V was clipped by 0 bases and J by 5 bases, with 13 bases between them. The CDR3 here is CASSQDSRERYGYTF. The CDR3, as DNA: TGCGCCAGCAGCCAAGATTCCAGGGAAAGGTATGGCTACACCTTC.

This chain links TRBV5-6 with TRBJ1-1, with 10 bases that match TRBD1. J gave up 0 bases and V 2 bases, and 10 bases lay outside the gene matches. Germline CDR1 reads SGHDT; CDR2 reads YYEEEE. CDR3 length equals 18 residues. In DNA form, the CDR3 reads TGTGCCAGCAGCTTTGGCCCGGGACAGGGGCTCATGAACACTGAAGCTTTCTTT. Translation: CASSFGPGQGLMNTEAFF.

The chain recombines TRBV7-6 with TRBJ2-7; 7 nucleotides line up with TRBD2. Trimming removed 5 bases from V and 2 bases from J; junction bases left unmatched: 12. Looked up from germline, CDR1 is SGHVS and CDR2 is FNYEAQ. The CDR3 runs 16 residues. The CDR3: CASSVQPGLLTYEQYF. In DNA, the CDR3 is TGTGCCAGCAGCGTCCAACCGGGACTACTTACCTACGAGCAGTACTTC.

The chain is built from TRBV27 and TRBJ2-5, with TRBD2 identical over 9 bases. V dropped 2 bases and J dropped 0; count of bases not matched to a gene: 7. Looked up from germline, CDR1 is MNHEY and CDR2 is SMNVEV (reference sequence). The CDR3 sequence is 17 residues long. The CDR3 region has the DNA TGTGCCAGCAGTTTAACGGCGCCTAGCGGGGACCAAGAGACCCAGTACTTC. This translates into CASSLTAPSGDQETQYF.

This chain joins TRBV30 and TRBJ1-3; possible D gene TRBD1, 5 bases. The germline gives CDR1 GTSNPN, CDR2 SVGIG (reference sequence). The CDR3 consists of 14 residues. Trimming took off 4 bases at V and 4 bases at J, with 14 bases between the two ends. CDR3 protein: CAWNLAGVGNTIYF. The CDR3 DNA follows: TGTGCCTGGAACCTGGCGGGGGTCGGAAACACCATATATTTT.